This entry lists 20 T cell receptor beta chains sequenced from one sample in a study of blood T cells in healthy people across ages. A second PCR of roughly 7 to 11 cycles used a sample-barcoded 5' primer and a J-beta primer mix. In TCRdb, the 5' RACE reads were re-called with MiXCR into one record per CDR3 protein. The table lists 1.6 million or so distinct CDR3 sequences, 34% of them singletons, with over 9% in the top ten. The material sequenced was blood. The receptor source for this set is a woman aged 25 to 39 in good health.

Only a few counts were recorded for this clonotype. This chain connects TRBV19 to TRBJ2-1; no clear D gene. V gave up 1 base and J gave up 7 bases, with 8 bases separating them. CDR1 is LNHDA, CDR2 SQIVND, per germline (reference sequence). The CDR3 extends over 13 amino acids. The DNA for the CDR3 is TGTGCCAGTAGTATAGTCCTACCGAATGAGCAGTTCTTC. Encoded protein: CASSIVLPNEQFF. Looking up the rest from reference TRBV19 and TRBJ2-1 gives the full variable domain: DGGITQSPKYLFRKEGQNVTLSCEQNLNHDAMYWYRQDPGQGLRLIYYSQIVNDFQKGDIAEGYSVSREKKESFPLTVTSAQKNPTAFYLCASSIVLPNEQFFGPGTRLTVL.

This clonotype was counted between two and nine times. The chain has TRBV20-1 and TRBJ2-1; 16 bases agree with TRBD2. Trimming cost V 7 bases and J 0 bases; bases outside gene matches: 9. The CDR3 is 18 amino acids. Germline values: CDR1 DFQATT, CDR2 SNEGSKA (reference sequence). CDR3 sequence: CSGAPGLAGGGSYNEQFF. The CDR3 DNA is TGCAGTGGCGCACCGGGACTAGCGGGAGGGGGCTCCTACAATGAGCAGTTCTTC.

The chain links TRBV29-1 to TRBJ1-1, with D possibly being TRBD1 (5 bases). Trimming shortened V by 5 bases and J by 1 base, and 14 bases separated the two germline ends. The CDR3 extends over 14 amino acids. CDR1 is SQVTM, CDR2 ANQGSEA, per germline. CDR3 sequence: CSVHMLGENTEAFF. The CDR3 DNA reads as TGCAGCGTTCACATGTTGGGGGAGAACACTGAAGCTTTCTTT.

In nucleotides, the CDR3 is TGTGCCAGCAGTTACCCGCCTGTAGTCCGGGCGAACACTGAAGCTTTCTTT. Encoded protein: CASSYPPVVRANTEAFF. The rearrangement links TRBV6-6 to TRBJ1-1; D remains ambiguous. Looked up from germline, CDR1 is MNHNY and CDR2 is SVGAGI (reference sequence). The CDR3 runs 17 residues. The V end lost 2 bases, the J end lost 1 base, and 17 bases lay between the germline ends.

The gene calls are TRBV10-2 and TRBJ2-3, with D perhaps given as TRBD1 or TRBD2 (5 bases each). Trimming took off 0 bases at V and 0 bases at J, with 10 bases between the two ends. CDR3 length equals 16 residues. Looked up from germline, CDR1 is WSHSY and CDR2 is SAAADI. The CDR3 DNA is TGCGCCAGCAGTGAGTCTGGGACCCCCAGCACAGATACGCAGTATTTT. This translates into CASSESGTPSTDTQYF.

For this clonotype: One end of the junction does not line up with germline, which may come from a read error. The CDR3 here is CAVSESESYEQYF. Written as DNA, the CDR3 is TGTGCCGTCAGTGAGTCGGAGAGCTACGAGCAGTACTTC. The V call is TRBV10-3, the J call TRBJ2-7; no firm D call. Germline V gene sequence: CDR1 ENHRY, CDR2 SYGVKD. This CDR3 is built from 13 residues.

V and J are TRBV6-5 and TRBJ2-7; TRBD2 matches at 8 bases. The CDR3 loop spans 15 amino acids. Germline assignment: CDR1 MNHEY and CDR2 SVGAGI. Unmatched junction bases numbered 10, after V lost 5 bases and J lost 4 bases. The CDR3 sequence: CASSPGSGGWYEQYF. The CDR3 bases are TGTGCCAGCAGTCCAGGCAGCGGGGGCTGGTACGAGCAGTACTTC.

This clonotype was seen a single time. The chain links TRBV20-1 to TRBJ1-4; D is uncertain. The CDR3 is 13 amino acids. CDR1 is DFQATT and CDR2 is SNEGSKA in the germline V gene (reference sequence). Trimming cost V 3 bases and J 4 bases, with 9 bases left between them. CDR3 in amino acids: CSARTHYNEKLFF. The DNA of the CDR3 is TGCAGTGCTAGGACGCACTATAATGAAAAACTGTTTTTT.

Comments on this clonotype: The junction and the germline gene differ at one end; a read error may be behind it. The chain uses TRBV5-5 and TRBJ1-2, with D possibly matching TRBD1 (5 bases). The CDR3 runs 17 residues. Germline V CDR1 and CDR2: SGHKS, YYEKEE (reference sequence). CDR3 protein: CVSSLETRQIANYGYTF. The CDR3 DNA reads as TGTGTCAGCAGCTTAGAGACCCGACAGATAGCTAACTATGGCTACACCTTC.

This chain connects TRBV19 to TRBJ2-3; D is unresolved. The CDR3 runs to 11 residues. Trimming removed 10 bases from V and 8 bases from J, with 13 bases in between. Germline assignment: CDR1 LNHDA and CDR2 SQIVND (reference sequence). Written as DNA, the CDR3 is TGTGCCATGGGAAGCTCGGGTACGCAGTATTTT. Translation gives CAMGSSGTQYF.

This clonotype was found once. This chain connects TRBV3-1 to TRBJ2-7, with 7 bases lining up with TRBD1. The V gene's germline CDR1 is LGHDT and CDR2 YNNKEL (reference sequence). The CDR3 loop spans 14 amino acids. V was clipped by 2 bases and J by 2 bases; unmatched bases: 3. The CDR3 nucleotides read TGTGCCAGCAGCCAAACAGGGGCCGCCTACGAGCAGTACTTC. It encodes CASSQTGAAYEQYF.

This clonotype was picked up a small number of times. The chain is built from TRBV5-1 and TRBJ2-3; D gene ambiguous. Germline CDR1 is SGHRS and CDR2 is YFSETQ. Trimming stripped 2 bases from V and 7 bases from J, with 8 bases between. There are 12 residues in the CDR3. The CDR3: CASSFLGHTQYF. The CDR3 region has the DNA TGCGCCAGCAGCTTCTTAGGTCATACGCAGTATTTT.

This CDR3 reads CASLQDSGNEQFF. In DNA, the CDR3 is TGTGCCAGCTTGCAAGACTCCGGCAATGAGCAGTTCTTC. The chain employs TRBV7-9 and TRBJ2-1; D not certain. The germline V gene encodes CDR1 SEHNR and CDR2 FQNEAQ (reference sequence). The CDR3 contains 13 residues. V was cut by 8 bases and J by 6 bases, with 14 bases left in between.

The chain links TRBV4-1 to TRBJ1-1, with D possibly being TRBD1 (6 bases). CDR1 and CDR2 from the germline V gene are MGHRA and YSYEKL. The V end was cut by 3 bases, the J end by 1 base, with 9 bases between. The CDR3 runs to 14 residues. CDR3 protein: CASSHQTGNTEAFF. Written as DNA, the CDR3 is TGCGCCAGCAGCCATCAGACAGGGAACACTGAAGCTTTCTTT.

In the case of this clonotype: At one boundary the junction diverges from the germline segment, which might be a read error. J is TRBJ2-5 and V is TRBV27, with 7 bases that match TRBD2. The J call may be wrong; the DNA end is better matched by TRBJ2-7. This CDR3 spans 14 amino acids. The germline gives CDR1 MNHEY, CDR2 SMNVEV (reference sequence). The CDR3 nucleotides read TGTGCCTGCAGTAGGACGGGGGGATCCTACGAGCAGTACTTC. Its protein is CACSRTGGSYEQYF.

This clonotype was found once. Sequence at one end of the junction differs from germline and may be a read error. The chain combines TRBV30 with TRBJ2-7; possible D gene TRBD2, 6 bases. This CDR3 has 14 residues. Germline values: CDR1 GTSNPN, CDR2 SVGIG (reference sequence). This CDR3 reads CALRGDSGPYEQCF. The CDR3 DNA reads as TGTGCCTTACGAGGGGATAGCGGTCCCTACGAGCAGTGCTTC.

The chain employs TRBV4-1 and TRBJ1-2; D unresolved. In germline, CDR1 is MGHRA, CDR2 YSYEKL. V shed 6 bases and J shed 1 base, with 9 bases lying between them. The CDR3 has 13 amino acids. CDR3 coding DNA: TGCGCCAGCAGAGGCCCGGGTAACTATGGCTACACCTTC. It is translated as CASRGPGNYGYTF.

The chain carries TRBV6-2 or TRBV6-3 and TRBJ2-2; 7 bases agree with TRBD1. Unmatched junction bases numbered 7, after V lost 6 bases and J lost 0 bases. Germline V gene lookup returns CDR1 MNHEY and CDR2 SVGEGT. The CDR3 has 16 amino acids. CDR3 bases: TGTGCCAGCAGCCAAGGACAGGACCCGAACACCGGGGAGCTGTTTTTT. It yields the protein CASSQGQDPNTGELFF.

The chain links TRBV6-1 to TRBJ1-4, with D unclear. Germline assignment: CDR1 MNHNS and CDR2 SASEGT. The CDR3 contains 14 residues. V was shortened by 3 bases and J by 4 bases, with 9 bases between the two germline ends. Written as DNA, the CDR3 is TGTGCCAGCAGTGATGGAGGGATTAATGAAAAACTGTTTTTT. Protein product: CASSDGGINEKLFF.

This clonotype appeared a few times. The chain carries TRBV11-2 and TRBJ2-3; D ambiguous. Looked up from germline, CDR1 is SGHAT and CDR2 is FQNNGV. The CDR3 length is 15 residues. V was clipped by 2 bases and J by 1 base, with 10 bases between them. The CDR3: CASSLPRHGTDTQYF. CDR3 coding DNA: TGTGCCAGCAGCTTACCTAGGCACGGCACAGATACGCAGTATTTT.